This T cell receptor beta chain appears in the sequencing data of a study of T cell repertoires in cytomegalovirus infection. Across the study: Both a matching HLA type and CMV infection were indicated by public TCR beta signatures.

Turning to this clonotype: What it binds is unknown.

TCRdb re-analysed the reads in MiXCR, keeping a single row per CDR3 protein. The table shows about 69,000 distinct CDR3 sequences, with approximately 30% occurring only once. CDR1 and CDR2 (germline): SGHVS, FQNEAQ. The CDR3 runs 14 residues. Trimming removed 6 bases from V and 5 bases from J, with 16 bases in between. The chain combines TRBV7-8 with TRBJ2-5, with D perhaps matching TRBD1 or TRBD2 (5 bases each). The sequence was obtained from a human donor in good health (CMV status not recorded). Some clones in this sample may be carry-over from other donors' samples. Sequencing was performed on CD8+ T cells from cultured PBMCs, taken from culture after CMV antigen stimulation. The CDR3: CASSRAGGEETQYF. CDR3 sequence (DNA): TGTGCCAGCAGTCGAGCTGGGGGAGAGGAGACCCAGTACTTC.